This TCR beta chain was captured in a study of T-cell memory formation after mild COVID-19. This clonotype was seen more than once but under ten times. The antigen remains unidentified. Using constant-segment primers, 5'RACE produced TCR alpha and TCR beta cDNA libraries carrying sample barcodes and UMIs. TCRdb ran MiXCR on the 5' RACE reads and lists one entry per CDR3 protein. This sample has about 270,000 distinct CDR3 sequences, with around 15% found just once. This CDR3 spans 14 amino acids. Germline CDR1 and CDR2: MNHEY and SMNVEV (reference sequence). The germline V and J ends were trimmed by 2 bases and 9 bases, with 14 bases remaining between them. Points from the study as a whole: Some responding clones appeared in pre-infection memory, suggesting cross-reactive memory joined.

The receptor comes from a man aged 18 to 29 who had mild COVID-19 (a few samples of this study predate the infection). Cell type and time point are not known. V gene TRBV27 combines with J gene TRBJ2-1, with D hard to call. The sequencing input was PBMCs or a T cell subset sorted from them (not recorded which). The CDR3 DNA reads TGTGCCAGCAGTTTAACCCCCTTTGGCATTGAGCAGTTCTTC. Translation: CASSLTPFGIEQFF.